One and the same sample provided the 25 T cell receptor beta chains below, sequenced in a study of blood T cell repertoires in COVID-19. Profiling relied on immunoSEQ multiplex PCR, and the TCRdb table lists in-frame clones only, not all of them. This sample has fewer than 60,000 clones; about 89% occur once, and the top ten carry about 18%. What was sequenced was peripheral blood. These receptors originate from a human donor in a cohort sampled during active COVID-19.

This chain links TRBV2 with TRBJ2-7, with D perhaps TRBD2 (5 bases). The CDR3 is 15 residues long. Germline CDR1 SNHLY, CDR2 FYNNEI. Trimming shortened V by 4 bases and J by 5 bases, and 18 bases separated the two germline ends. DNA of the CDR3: TGTGCCAGCAGTGGAGACTATCTCGTCAACCACGAGCAGTACTTC. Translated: CASSGDYLVNHEQYF.

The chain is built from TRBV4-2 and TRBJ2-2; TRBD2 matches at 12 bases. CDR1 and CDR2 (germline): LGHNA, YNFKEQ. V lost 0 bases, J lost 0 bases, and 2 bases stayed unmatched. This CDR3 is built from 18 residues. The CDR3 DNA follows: TGTGCCAGCAGCCAAGACACTAGCGGGGGGACGAACACCGGGGAGCTGTTTTTT. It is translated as CASSQDTSGGTNTGELFF.

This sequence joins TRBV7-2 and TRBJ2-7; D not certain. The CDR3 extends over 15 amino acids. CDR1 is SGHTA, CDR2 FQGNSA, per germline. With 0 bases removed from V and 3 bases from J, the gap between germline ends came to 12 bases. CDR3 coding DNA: TGTGCCAGCAGCTTAGCTGGCCGGCAGGACTACGAGCAGTACTTC. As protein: CASSLAGRQDYEQYF.

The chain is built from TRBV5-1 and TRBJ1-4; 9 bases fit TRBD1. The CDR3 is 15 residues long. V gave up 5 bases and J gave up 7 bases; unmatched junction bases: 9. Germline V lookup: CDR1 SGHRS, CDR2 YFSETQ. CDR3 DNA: TGCGCCAGCAGTTACACCGGGACAGGGAGTGAAAAACTGTTTTTT. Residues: CASSYTGTGSEKLFF.

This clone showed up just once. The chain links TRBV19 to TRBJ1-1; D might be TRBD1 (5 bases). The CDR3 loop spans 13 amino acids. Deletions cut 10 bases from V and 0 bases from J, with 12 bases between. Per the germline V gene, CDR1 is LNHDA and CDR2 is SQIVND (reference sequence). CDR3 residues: CATRWTMNTEAFF. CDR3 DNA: TGTGCCACTAGGTGGACAATGAACACTGAAGCTTTCTTT.

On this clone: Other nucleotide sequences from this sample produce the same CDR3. The CDR3 here is CASSLTGGGNQPQHF. DNA of the CDR3: TGTGCCAGCAGCCTGACAGGGGGCGGCAATCAGCCCCAGCATTTT. The chain has TRBV6-5 and TRBJ1-5, with 10 bases that match TRBD1. CDR1 MNHEY and CDR2 SVGAGI come from the germline V gene. This CDR3 region has 15 residues. Trimming removed 6 bases from V and 2 bases from J; junction bases left unmatched: 4.

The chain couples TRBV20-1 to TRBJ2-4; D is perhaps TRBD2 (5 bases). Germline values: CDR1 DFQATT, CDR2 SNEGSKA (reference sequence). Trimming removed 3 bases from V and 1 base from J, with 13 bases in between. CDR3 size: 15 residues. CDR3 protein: CSASNGRVAKNIQYF. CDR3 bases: TGCAGTGCTAGTAATGGGAGAGTGGCCAAAAACATTCAGTACTTC.

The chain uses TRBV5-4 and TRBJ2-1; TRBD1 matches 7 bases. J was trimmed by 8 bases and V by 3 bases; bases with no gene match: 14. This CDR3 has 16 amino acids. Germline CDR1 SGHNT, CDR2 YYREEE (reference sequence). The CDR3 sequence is CASSSPGTAILYEQFF. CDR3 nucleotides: TGTGCCAGCAGCTCACCTGGGACAGCCATTTTATATGAGCAGTTCTTC.

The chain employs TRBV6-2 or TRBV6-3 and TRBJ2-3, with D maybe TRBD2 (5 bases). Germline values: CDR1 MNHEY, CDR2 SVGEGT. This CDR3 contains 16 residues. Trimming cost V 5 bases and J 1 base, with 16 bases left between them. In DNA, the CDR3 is TGTGCCAGCAGTCCCCAACGTACCGGGGGCACAGATACGCAGTATTTT. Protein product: CASSPQRTGGTDTQYF.

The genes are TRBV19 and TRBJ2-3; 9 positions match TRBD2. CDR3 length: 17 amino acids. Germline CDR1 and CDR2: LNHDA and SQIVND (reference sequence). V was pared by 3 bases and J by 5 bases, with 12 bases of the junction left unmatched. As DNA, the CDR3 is TGTGCCAGTAGTATCATACGAGCGGGGGGCCGTGGAGATACGCAGTATTTT. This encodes CASSIIRAGGRGDTQYF. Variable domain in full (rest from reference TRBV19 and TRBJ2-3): DGGITQSPKYLFRKEGQNVTLSCEQNLNHDAMYWYRQDPGQGLRLIYYSQIVNDFQKGDIAEGYSVSREKKESFPLTVTSAQKNPTAFYLCASSIIRAGGRGDTQYFGPGTRLTVL.

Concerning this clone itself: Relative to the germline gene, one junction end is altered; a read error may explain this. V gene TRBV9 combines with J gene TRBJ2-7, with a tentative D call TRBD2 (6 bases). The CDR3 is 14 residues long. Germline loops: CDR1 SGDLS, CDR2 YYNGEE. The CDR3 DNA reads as TGTGCCAGCAGCGTAGGGGCGGGGTCCTATGAGCAGTACTTC. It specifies CASSVGAGSYEQYF.

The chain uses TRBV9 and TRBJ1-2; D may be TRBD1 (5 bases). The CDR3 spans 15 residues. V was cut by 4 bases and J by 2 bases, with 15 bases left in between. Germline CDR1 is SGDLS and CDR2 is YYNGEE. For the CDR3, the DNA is TGTGCCAGCAGCACCCTTACAGGTATCAACTATGGCTACACCTTC. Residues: CASSTLTGINYGYTF.

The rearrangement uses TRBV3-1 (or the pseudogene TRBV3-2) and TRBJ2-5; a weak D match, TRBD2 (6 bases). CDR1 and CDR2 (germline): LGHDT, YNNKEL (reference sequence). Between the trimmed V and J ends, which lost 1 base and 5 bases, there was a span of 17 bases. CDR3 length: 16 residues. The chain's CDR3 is CASSQAVSWEVETQYF. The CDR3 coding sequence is TGTGCCAGCAGCCAAGCGGTTTCCTGGGAGGTGGAGACCCAGTACTTC.

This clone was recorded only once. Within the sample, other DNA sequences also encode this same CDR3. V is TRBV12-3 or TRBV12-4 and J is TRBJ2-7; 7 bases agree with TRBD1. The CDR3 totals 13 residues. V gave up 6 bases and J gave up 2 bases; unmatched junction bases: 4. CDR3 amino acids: CASSLGQTYEQYF. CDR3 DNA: TGTGCCAGCAGCCTGGGACAGACCTACGAGCAGTACTTC.

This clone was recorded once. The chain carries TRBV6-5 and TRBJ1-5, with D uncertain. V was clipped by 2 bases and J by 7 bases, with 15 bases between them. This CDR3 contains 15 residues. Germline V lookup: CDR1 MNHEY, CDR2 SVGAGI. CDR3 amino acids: CASSYKYGGGQPQHF. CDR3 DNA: TGTGCCAGCAGTTACAAGTATGGAGGTGGGCAGCCCCAGCATTTT.

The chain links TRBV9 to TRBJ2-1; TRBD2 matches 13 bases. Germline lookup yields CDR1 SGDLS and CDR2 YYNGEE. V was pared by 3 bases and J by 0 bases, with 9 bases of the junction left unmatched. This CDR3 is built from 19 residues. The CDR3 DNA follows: TGTGCCAGCAGCGAGGGGAGGACTAGCGGGGGAAGCTCCTACAATGAGCAGTTCTTC. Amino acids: CASSEGRTSGGSSYNEQFF.

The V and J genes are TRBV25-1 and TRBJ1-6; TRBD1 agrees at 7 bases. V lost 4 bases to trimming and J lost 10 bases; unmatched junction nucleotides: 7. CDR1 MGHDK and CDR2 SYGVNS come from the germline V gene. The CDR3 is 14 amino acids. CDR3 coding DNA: TGTGCCAGCAGTGGCAGACAGGGCGGGTCACCCCTCCACTTT. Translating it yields CASSGRQGGSPLHF.

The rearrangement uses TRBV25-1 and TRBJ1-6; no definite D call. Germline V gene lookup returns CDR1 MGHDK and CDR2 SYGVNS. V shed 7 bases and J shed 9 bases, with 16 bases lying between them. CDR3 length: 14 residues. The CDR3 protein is CASIQTGNTSPLHF. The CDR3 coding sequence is TGTGCCAGCATCCAAACGGGGAATACTTCACCCCTCCACTTT.

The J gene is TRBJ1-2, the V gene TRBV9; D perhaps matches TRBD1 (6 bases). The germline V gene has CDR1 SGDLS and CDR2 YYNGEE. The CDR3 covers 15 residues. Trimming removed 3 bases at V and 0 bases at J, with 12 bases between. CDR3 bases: TGTGCCAGCAGCGGTATCCGGGACACTAACTATGGCTACACCTTC. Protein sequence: CASSGIRDTNYGYTF.

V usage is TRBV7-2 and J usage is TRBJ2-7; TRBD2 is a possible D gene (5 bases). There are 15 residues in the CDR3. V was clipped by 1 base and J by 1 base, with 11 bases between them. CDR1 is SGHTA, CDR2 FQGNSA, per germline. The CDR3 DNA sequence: TGTGCCAGCAGCTTAGTCGGGGAGTGGTCCTACGAGCAGTACTTC. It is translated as CASSLVGEWSYEQYF.

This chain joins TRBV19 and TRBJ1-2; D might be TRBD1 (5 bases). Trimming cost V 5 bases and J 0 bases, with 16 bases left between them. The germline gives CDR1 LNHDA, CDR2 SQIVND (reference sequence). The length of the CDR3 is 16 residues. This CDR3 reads CASSSDSGQPNYGYTF. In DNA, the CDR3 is TGTGCCAGTAGTTCAGACTCCGGACAACCTAACTATGGCTACACCTTC.

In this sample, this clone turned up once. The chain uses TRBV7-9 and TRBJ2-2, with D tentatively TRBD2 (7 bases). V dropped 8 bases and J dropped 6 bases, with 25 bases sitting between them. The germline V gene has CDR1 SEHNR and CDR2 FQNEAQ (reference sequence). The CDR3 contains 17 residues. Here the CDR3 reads CASGGGGGHPTPGELFF. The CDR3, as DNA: TGTGCCAGCGGGGGCGGCGGGGGCCACCCGACTCCCGGGGAGCTGTTTTTT.

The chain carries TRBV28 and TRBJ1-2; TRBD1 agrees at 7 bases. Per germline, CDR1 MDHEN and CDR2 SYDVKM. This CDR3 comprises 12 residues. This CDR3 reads CLSTGLNYGYTF. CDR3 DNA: TGTTTGTCGACAGGGCTGAACTATGGCTACACCTTC.

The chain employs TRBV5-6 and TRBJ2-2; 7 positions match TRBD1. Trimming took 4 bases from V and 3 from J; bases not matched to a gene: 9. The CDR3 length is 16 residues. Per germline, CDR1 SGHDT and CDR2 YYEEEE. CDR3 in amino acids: CASSRDRDVDTGELFF. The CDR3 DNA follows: TGTGCCAGCAGCCGAGACAGGGACGTGGACACCGGGGAGCTGTTTTTT.

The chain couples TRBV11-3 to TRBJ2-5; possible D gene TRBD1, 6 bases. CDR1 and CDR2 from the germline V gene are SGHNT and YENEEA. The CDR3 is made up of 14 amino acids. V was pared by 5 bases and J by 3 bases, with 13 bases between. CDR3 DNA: TGTGCCAGCAGCCCCCAGGGGAAGGAAGAGACCCAGTACTTC. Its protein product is CASSPQGKEETQYF.